Listed below are T cell receptor beta chains from one sample, sequenced in a study of blood T cell repertoires in COVID-19. Using immunoSEQ multiplex PCR, the repertoire was profiled, and TCRdb retains in-frame clones only, with some absent. Of 90,000 to 120,000 clones listed, 60% to 85% were seen once; the top ten hold approximately 4.3%. Input material: peripheral blood. Receptors were obtained from a man in his 70s with acute or convalescent COVID-19. Each CDR3 is given with its conserved first and last residue. D genes are given only for firm matches. Size is omitted from some rows. Given values are once, few, many or a class for expanded clones.

TRBV5-1	NA	TRBJ1-1	once	CASSPGGPFTEAFF	TGCGCCAGCAGCCCGGGGGGGCCGTTCACTGAAGCTTTCTTT
TRBV12-5	NA	TRBJ1-6	once	CASGREASPLHF	TGTGCTAGTGGGCGTGAAGCCTCACCCCTCCACTTT
TRBV10-1	TRBD1	TRBJ1-5	NA	CASSRDRGQPQHF	TGCGCCAGCAGTCGAGACAGGGGTCAGCCCCAGCATTTT
TRBV5-1	NA	TRBJ2-3	NA	CASSNTPGPDTQYF	TGCGCCAGCAGTAACACCCCAGGGCCAGATACGCAGTATTTT
TRBV21-1	NA	TRBJ2-2	NA	CASSKVGTSGVGELFF	TGTGCCAGCAGCAAAGTTGGGACTAGCGGAGTCGGGGAGCTGTTTTTT
TRBV6-5	NA	TRBJ1-4	NA	CASRGARANSEKLFF	TGTGCCAGCAGGGGGGCCCGGGCGAATTCTGAAAAACTGTTTTTT
TRBV19	NA	TRBJ2-3	NA	CASGRTDTQYF	TGTGCCAGTGGGCGTACAGATACGCAGTATTTT
TRBV2	TRBD2	TRBJ2-1	NA	CASSGPGGRDEQFF	TGTGCCAGCAGTGGACCGGGGGGACGGGATGAGCAGTTCTTC
TRBV7-8	NA	TRBJ1-5	few	CASSLVRTDSNQPQHF	TGTGCCAGCAGCTTAGTTAGGACAGATAGCAATCAGCCCCAGCATTTT
TRBV7-3	NA	TRBJ1-1	NA	CASSFSSMNTEAFF	TGTGCCAGCAGCTTCTCCAGTATGAACACTGAAGCTTTCTTT
TRBV7-6	NA	TRBJ1-3	NA	CASSSTPGGIEYTIYF	TGTGCCAGCAGCTCCACGCCGGGGGGCATCGAATACACCATATATTTT
TRBV19	NA	TRBJ2-7	NA	CASSMSPVAGVEQYF	TGTGCCAGTAGTATGTCTCCCGTCGCCGGGGTCGAGCAGTACTTC
TRBV7-3	NA	TRBJ1-2	NA	CASSLRGDYGYTF	TGTGCCAGCAGCTTAAGGGGGGACTATGGCTACACCTTC
TRBV28	TRBD1	TRBJ1-2	few	CASSSGQGTDGYTF	TGTGCCAGCAGCTCCGGACAGGGTACCGATGGCTACACCTTC
TRBV7-9	TRBD1	TRBJ1-1	NA	CASSPGQGEAEAFF	TGTGCCAGCAGCCCCGGACAGGGGGAGGCTGAAGCTTTCTTT
TRBV2	TRBD1	TRBJ2-5	NA	CADRQGAAETQYF	TGTGCCGACAGACAGGGGGCTGCAGAGACCCAGTACTTC
TRBV7-3	NA	TRBJ1-1	NA	CASSLEAMGTEAFF	TGTGCCAGCAGCTTAGAGGCCATGGGCACTGAAGCTTTCTTT
TRBV4-3	TRBD2	TRBJ2-5	few	CASSQGTSGQETQYF	TGCGCCAGCAGCCAAGGGACTAGCGGACAAGAGACCCAGTACTTC
TRBV27	TRBD1	TRBJ1-3	NA	CASRGTAGNTIYF	TGTGCCAGCAGGGGGACAGCTGGAAACACCATATATTTT
TRBV18	TRBD1	TRBJ1-2	NA	CASSSDRDNYGYTF	TGTGCCAGCTCATCGGACAGGGACAACTATGGCTACACCTTC
TRBV2	TRBD1	TRBJ1-5	NA	CASTTDRASPNQPQHF	TGTGCCAGCACCACGGACAGGGCGTCACCCAATCAGCCCCAGCATTTT
TRBV27	TRBD1	TRBJ1-2	NA	CASSLGGGGGYTF	TGTGCCAGCAGTTTAGGAGGAGGGGGCGGCTACACCTTC
TRBV5-6	NA	TRBJ2-5	NA	CASSLGAGTYQETQYF	TGTGCCAGCAGCTTGGGGGCGGGGACGTACCAAGAGACCCAGTACTTC
TRBV20-1	TRBD2	TRBJ2-3	NA	CSASRGGGTDTQYF	TGCAGTGCTAGTCGCGGGGGTGGAACAGATACGCAGTATTTT
TRBV7-2	NA	TRBJ1-1	NA	CASSPQGGVTEAFF	TGTGCCAGCAGCCCCCAGGGAGGTGTCACTGAAGCTTTCTTT
TRBV12-3/TRBV12-4	TRBD1	TRBJ2-7	NA	CASRTTGNYEQYF	TGTGCCAGCAGAACGACAGGGAACTACGAGCAGTACTTC
TRBV5-8	TRBD2	TRBJ2-5	once	CASSLWTSGGRETQYF	TGTGCCAGCAGCTTGTGGACTAGCGGGGGGCGGGAGACCCAGTACTTC